A single sample is the source of the 24 T cell receptor beta chains below, sequenced in a study of OX40 agonist ivuxolimab in advanced cancers. This table comes from immunoSEQ multiplex PCR, and its TCRdb copy is limited to in-frame clones, with some not included. The sample consists of approximately 26,000 clones, approximately 79% of them appearing once. Source: CD4+ or CD8+ T cells sorted from blood, taken in a trial of the OX40 agonist ivuxolimab. All receptors come from an adult with an advanced solid tumor such as melanoma, head and neck, liver or kidney cancer.

Here the CDR3 DNA reads TGCGCCAGCAGCCAAGATCAAAGTCTTAGGGCGGACACTGAAGCTTTCTTT. Residues: CASSQDQSLRADTEAFF. The chain joins TRBV4-1 to TRBJ1-1; D remains unclear. There are 17 residues in the CDR3. Trimming cost V 0 bases and J 3 bases, with 17 bases left between them. Germline loops: CDR1 MGHRA, CDR2 YSYEKL.

This chain connects TRBV19 to TRBJ2-7, with no clear D. The germline gives CDR1 LNHDA, CDR2 SQIVND (reference sequence). CDR3 size: 13 residues. The V end was cut by 5 bases, the J end by 1 base, with 9 bases between. In nucleotides, the CDR3 is TGTGCCAGTAGTTTCAGAGAATCCTACGAGCAGTACTTC. Protein: CASSFRESYEQYF.

The chain recombines TRBV5-6 with TRBJ1-2; D remains unclear. Germline V gene data show CDR1 as SGHDT and CDR2 as YYEEEE. Trimming removed 1 base at V and 0 bases at J, with 7 bases between. The CDR3 runs 14 residues. The CDR3 region is CASSLQSSNYGYTF. The CDR3 DNA is TGTGCCAGCAGCTTGCAGTCCTCTAACTATGGCTACACCTTC.

The rearrangement links TRBV5-1 to TRBJ2-5, with TRBD2 matching over 16 bases. Losses at the gene ends were 0 bases for V and 4 bases for J; bases not matched to a gene: 3. CDR3 length equals 17 residues. The germline gives CDR1 SGHRS, CDR2 YFSETQ. The CDR3 DNA follows: TGCGCCAGCAGCTTGGTGGGACTAGCGGGAGGGAGAGAGACCCAGTACTTC. Protein product: CASSLVGLAGGRETQYF. Full variable domain (outside the CDR3, taken from reference TRBV5-1 and TRBJ2-5): KAGVTQTPRYLIKTRGQQVTLSCSPISGHRSVSWYQQTPGQGLQFLFEYFSETQRNKGNFPGRFSGRQFSNSRSEMNVSTLELGDSALYLCASSLVGLAGGRETQYFGPGTRLLVL.

The rearrangement uses TRBV9 and TRBJ2-2; TRBD1 agrees at 7 bases. Germline CDR1 is SGDLS and CDR2 is YYNGEE. The CDR3 extends over 17 amino acids. Trimming at V came to 0 bases and at J to 2 bases, leaving 7 bases not matched to a gene. The CDR3 sequence: CASSVASTGPNTGELFF. The CDR3, as DNA: TGTGCCAGCAGCGTAGCTTCGACAGGGCCCAACACCGGGGAGCTGTTTTTT.

This clone was observed a handful of times. The rearrangement joins TRBV19 to TRBJ1-5; tentative D call: TRBD1 (6 bases). Between the trimmed V and J ends, which lost 5 bases and 7 bases, there was a span of 9 bases. Germline V gene data show CDR1 as LNHDA and CDR2 as SQIVND (reference sequence). The CDR3 contains 12 residues. Here the CDR3 reads CASSGGHQPQHF. As DNA, the CDR3 is TGTGCCAGTAGTGGGGGACACCAGCCCCAGCATTTT.

The chain carries TRBV6-4 and TRBJ1-6, with D possibly TRBD1 on 5 matching bases. Trimming pared 0 bases from V and 6 bases from J, leaving 9 bases between. Germline V gene sequence: CDR1 MRHNA, CDR2 SNTAGT. The CDR3 runs 15 residues. The CDR3 spells CASSDSRQGNSPLHF. The CDR3 bases are TGTGCCAGCAGTGACTCGAGGCAGGGTAATTCACCCCTCCACTTT.

The rearrangement links TRBV28 to TRBJ2-1, with TRBD2 matching over 12 bases. With 7 bases clipped from V and 4 bases from J, the junction kept 5 bases outside the gene matches. CDR3 length: 15 amino acids. Germline V gene data show CDR1 as MDHEN and CDR2 as SYDVKM. CDR3 residues: CASILAGGPYNEQFF. The CDR3 region has the DNA TGTGCCAGCATACTAGCGGGGGGACCATACAATGAGCAGTTCTTC.

This clone was observed a handful of times. The V and J genes are TRBV6-6 and TRBJ2-1; D possibly corresponds to TRBD2 (5 bases). The CDR3 runs 12 residues. The ends were cut back, 7 bases at V and 12 bases at J, with 16 bases in the middle. Germline CDR1 MNHNY, CDR2 SVGAGI (reference sequence). CDR3 sequence (DNA): TGTGCCAGCACCACACCCGGAGAGGGGCAGTTCTTC. This encodes CASTTPGEGQFF.

A single count supports this clone. The chain joins TRBV4-3 to TRBJ2-1; no firm D call. The CDR3 extends over 15 amino acids. The V gene lost 4 bases and the J gene lost 0 bases, with 10 bases spanning the gap. Germline V lookup: CDR1 LGHNA, CDR2 YSLEER. The CDR3 DNA reads as TGCGCCAGCAGCCTTTTCGAGCACTCCTACAATGAGCAGTTCTTC. Amino acids: CASSLFEHSYNEQFF.

The genes are TRBV7-7 and TRBJ2-7; 7 nucleotides align to TRBD1. The ends lost 3 bases at V and 4 bases at J; junction bases unmatched: 9. The CDR3 consists of 15 residues. The germline V gene encodes CDR1 SSHAT and CDR2 FNYEAQ (reference sequence). CDR3 in DNA: TGTGCCAGCAGCTTCTCAGGGGGACACCCTTACGAGCAGTACTTC. Its translation is CASSFSGGHPYEQYF.

V is TRBV11-2 and J is TRBJ2-7, with TRBD2 matching 9 bases. The CDR3 extends over 15 amino acids. The germline CDR1 and CDR2 sequences are SGHAT and FQNNGV. Trimming removed 0 bases from V and 2 bases from J; junction bases left unmatched: 2. This CDR3 is CASSLEASGAYEQYF. The CDR3, as DNA: TGTGCCAGCAGCTTAGAGGCTAGCGGGGCCTACGAGCAGTACTTC. The entire variable domain, with the rest obtained from reference TRBV11-2 and TRBJ2-7, is as follows: EAGVAQSPRYKIIEKRQSVAFWCNPISGHATLYWYQQILGQGPKLLIQFQNNGVVDDSQLPKDRFSAERLKGVDSTLKIQPAKLEDSAVYLCASSLEASGAYEQYFGPGTRLTVT.

The table lists this clone with a count of one. The rearrangement links TRBV27 to TRBJ2-3; D might be TRBD1 or TRBD2, each matching 5 bases. This CDR3 contains 14 residues. With 6 bases removed from V and 0 bases from J, the gap between germline ends came to 10 bases. Germline-derived CDR1 and CDR2 are MNHEY and SMNVEV (reference sequence). The CDR3 nucleotides read TGTGCCAGCAGGTTGGGGGAGAGCACAGATACGCAGTATTTT. It codes for CASRLGESTDTQYF.

The J gene is TRBJ1-1, the V gene TRBV10-3; 8 bases are a match to TRBD1. Germline CDR1 reads ENHRY; CDR2 reads SYGVKD. CDR3 length: 13 amino acids. V lost 8 bases, J lost 4 bases, and 6 bases stayed unmatched. The CDR3 DNA follows: TGTGCCATCCTCCAGGGGGCTGGCACTGAAGCTTTCTTT. Translation: CAILQGAGTEAFF.

The chain joins TRBV7-6 to TRBJ2-2, with D maybe TRBD2 (7 bases). The CDR3 totals 18 residues. V was pared by 5 bases and J by 4 bases, with 23 bases between. Germline CDR1 is SGHVS and CDR2 is FNYEAQ. The CDR3 loop reads CASSPQPRGGQFTGELFF. The CDR3 coding sequence is TGTGCCAGCAGCCCCCAACCTAGGGGGGGGCAGTTCACCGGGGAGCTGTTTTTT.

This clone was seen once. The chain combines TRBV6-5 with TRBJ2-7; 7 bases are shared with TRBD1. V shed 4 bases and J 2 bases; nucleotides not matched to a gene: 5. The CDR3 spans 14 residues. The germline gives CDR1 MNHEY, CDR2 SVGAGI. This chain's CDR3 is CASSSGQFPYEQYF. In DNA form, the CDR3 reads TGTGCCAGCAGTTCGGGACAGTTTCCCTACGAGCAGTACTTC.

The rearrangement uses TRBV7-6 and TRBJ1-1, with D perhaps TRBD1 (5 bases). Germline V gives CDR1 SGHVS, CDR2 FNYEAQ. V was pared by 5 bases and J by 5 bases, with 18 bases between. The CDR3 length is 15 residues. The CDR3 region is CASSVAGLRGTEAFF. CDR3 nucleotides: TGTGCCAGCAGCGTCGCGGGGCTGAGGGGAACTGAAGCTTTCTTT.

This clone was counted between two and nine times. V usage is TRBV30 and J usage is TRBJ2-2, with 8 bases lining up with TRBD1. The CDR3 length is 16 residues. Germline V gives CDR1 GTSNPN, CDR2 SVGIG (reference sequence). Trimming removed 3 bases from V and 3 bases from J; junction bases left unmatched: 9. The CDR3 region is CAWSAQGQVYTGELFF. The DNA of the CDR3 is TGTGCCTGGAGCGCCCAGGGACAGGTATACACCGGGGAGCTGTTTTTT.

This chain joins TRBV18 and TRBJ2-7; TRBD1 aligns across 10 bases. The CDR3 contains 16 residues. Germline assignment: CDR1 KGHSH and CDR2 LQKENI. J lost 2 bases, V lost 1 base, and 5 bases had no gene match. This CDR3 is CASSPLRTGGTYEQYF. The DNA of the CDR3 is TGTGCCAGCTCACCACTACGGACAGGGGGTACCTACGAGCAGTACTTC.

The chain joins TRBV4-1 to TRBJ2-7; D may correspond to TRBD1 or TRBD2 (5 bases each). The V end was cut by 1 base, the J end by 7 bases, with 17 bases between. The germline V gene has CDR1 MGHRA and CDR2 YSYEKL. This CDR3 contains 15 residues. The CDR3 protein is CASSQGTGPEGEQYF. In nucleotides, the CDR3 is TGCGCCAGCAGCCAAGGAACCGGGCCTGAGGGGGAGCAGTACTTC.

This clone was observed a single time. This chain connects TRBV6-5 to TRBJ2-1; D not resolved. CDR3 size: 14 residues. Deletions cut 6 bases from V and 0 bases from J, with 9 bases between. In germline, CDR1 is MNHEY, CDR2 SVGAGI. The DNA for the CDR3 is TGTGCCAGCAGCCCATCCCACTCCTACAATGAGCAGTTCTTC. Its protein product is CASSPSHSYNEQFF.

The chain combines TRBV4-1 with TRBJ2-4, with D possibly called TRBD1 or TRBD2 (6 bases each). The CDR3 extends over 15 amino acids. Trimming took off 4 bases at V and 8 bases at J, with 18 bases between the two ends. The V gene's germline CDR1 is MGHRA and CDR2 YSYEKL. CDR3 in amino acids: CASSRGQSVADIQYF. Written as DNA, the CDR3 is TGCGCCAGCAGCCGCGGACAGTCAGTAGCGGACATTCAGTACTTC.

The rearrangement links TRBV5-1 to TRBJ2-7, with D unclear. CDR1 is SGHRS, CDR2 YFSETQ, per germline. CDR3 length: 14 residues. V lost 0 bases, J lost 2 bases, and 9 bases lay in between. This CDR3 is CASSLETLPYEQYF. CDR3 coding DNA: TGCGCCAGCAGCTTGGAGACACTACCCTACGAGCAGTACTTC.

The chain carries TRBV7-9 and TRBJ2-7; no clear D. This CDR3 spans 14 amino acids. V shed 7 bases and J shed 0 bases, with 13 bases lying between them. Looked up from germline, CDR1 is SEHNR and CDR2 is FQNEAQ (reference sequence). Written as DNA, the CDR3 is TGTGCCAGCATCTCCCCGACTGTCTCCTACGAGCAGTACTTC. Translated: CASISPTVSYEQYF.